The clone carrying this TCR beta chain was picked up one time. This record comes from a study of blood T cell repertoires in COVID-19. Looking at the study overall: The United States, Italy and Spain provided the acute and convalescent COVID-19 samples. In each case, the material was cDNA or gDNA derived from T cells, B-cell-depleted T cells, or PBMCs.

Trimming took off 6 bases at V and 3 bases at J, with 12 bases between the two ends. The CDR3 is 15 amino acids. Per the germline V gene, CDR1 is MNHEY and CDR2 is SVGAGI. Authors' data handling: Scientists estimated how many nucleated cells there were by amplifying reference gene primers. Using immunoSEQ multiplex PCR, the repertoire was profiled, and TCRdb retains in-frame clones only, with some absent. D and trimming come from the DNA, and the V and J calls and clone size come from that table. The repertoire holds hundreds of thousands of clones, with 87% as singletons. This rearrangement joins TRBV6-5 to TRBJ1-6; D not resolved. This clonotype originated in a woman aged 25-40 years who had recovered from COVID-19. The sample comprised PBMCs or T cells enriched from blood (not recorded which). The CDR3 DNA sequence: TGTGCCAGCAGGATTTCGGAGAACTATAATTCACCCCTCCACTTT. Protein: CASRISENYNSPLHF.